A selection of T cell receptor beta chains follows, all from one sample in a study of T cells in Graves' hyperthyroidism and ophthalmopathy. TCRdb itself ran the multiplex PCR reads through MiXCR, one entry per CDR3 protein. The sample includes some 370,000 distinct CDR3 sequences, over 13% of them seen just once. Material for sequencing was blood. Every receptor here comes from a man in his fifties or sixties with Graves' ophthalmopathy. The CDR3 runs from the conserved cysteine through the conserved F or W. Fields, in order: clone size, D gene, J gene, V gene, CDR3 protein, CDR3 DNA. The D gene is left open where the match is weak. The size entry is marked missing in some rows and otherwise reads once, few, many or a size class.

clone size: few; D gene: TRBD2; J gene: TRBJ2-2; V gene: TRBV6-5; CDR3 protein: CASSYIAGGPGELFF; CDR3 DNA: TGTGCCAGCAGTTATATAGCGGGAGGGCCCGGGGAGCTGTTTTTT
clone size: many; D gene: NA; J gene: TRBJ2-2; V gene: TRBV5-1; CDR3 protein: CASSPDYRTGELFF; CDR3 DNA: TGCGCCAGCAGCCCGGACTATCGAACCGGGGAGCTGTTTTTT
clone size: many; D gene: NA; J gene: TRBJ2-5; V gene: TRBV7-2; CDR3 protein: CASSPEPSVTWRTQYF; CDR3 DNA: TGTGCCAGCAGCCCAGAGCCTAGCGTCACCTGGAGGACCCAGTACTTC
clone size: many; D gene: NA; J gene: TRBJ1-5; V gene: TRBV28; CDR3 protein: CATMQGTSNQPQHF; CDR3 DNA: TGTGCCACAATGCAGGGCACGAGCAATCAGCCCCAGCATTTT
clone size: few; D gene: NA; J gene: TRBJ2-1; V gene: TRBV24-1; CDR3 protein: CATSDRANEQFF; CDR3 DNA: TGTGCCACCAGTGACAGGGCTAATGAGCAGTTCTTC
clone size: few; D gene: NA; J gene: TRBJ1-4; V gene: TRBV18; CDR3 protein: CASSRRSNTATNEKLFF; CDR3 DNA: TGTGCCAGCTCGCGGCGGAGTAACACTGCAACTAATGAAAAACTGTTTTTT
clone size: many; D gene: NA; J gene: TRBJ2-1; V gene: TRBV20-1; CDR3 protein: CSARDPRYNEQFF; CDR3 DNA: TGCAGTGCTAGAGATCCCCGGTACAATGAGCAGTTCTTC
clone size: NA; D gene: NA; J gene: TRBJ1-1; V gene: TRBV10-3; CDR3 protein: CAISDLWGGNTEAFF; CDR3 DNA: TGTGCCATCAGTGACCTCTGGGGGGGGAACACTGAAGCTTTCTTT
clone size: many; D gene: NA; J gene: TRBJ2-7; V gene: TRBV20-1; CDR3 protein: CSARVPPERGAYEQYF; CDR3 DNA: TGCAGTGCTAGAGTCCCCCCCGAGAGAGGAGCTTACGAGCAGTACTTC
clone size: many; D gene: NA; J gene: TRBJ1-4; V gene: TRBV2; CDR3 protein: CASSVLGGGEKLFF; CDR3 DNA: TGTGCCAGCAGTGTGCTGGGAGGCGGGGAAAAACTGTTTTTT
clone size: NA; D gene: NA; J gene: TRBJ1-1; V gene: TRBV30; CDR3 protein: CAWSVSRDTEAFF; CDR3 DNA: TGTGCCTGGAGTGTATCTCGGGACACTGAAGCTTTCTTT
clone size: many; D gene: NA; J gene: TRBJ2-7; V gene: TRBV6-1; CDR3 protein: CASSEALNSYEQYF; CDR3 DNA: TGTGCCAGCAGTGAAGCACTAAATTCCTACGAGCAGTACTTC
clone size: NA; D gene: TRBD2; J gene: TRBJ2-1; V gene: TRBV6-1; CDR3 protein: CASSQPGTNYNEQFF; CDR3 DNA: TGTGCCAGCAGTCAGCCCGGGACTAATTACAATGAGCAGTTCTTC
clone size: NA; D gene: TRBD2; J gene: TRBJ2-5; V gene: TRBV6-1; CDR3 protein: CASSLETGTRETQYF; CDR3 DNA: TGTGCCAGCAGCCTCGAGACCGGGACTAGGGAGACCCAGTACTTC
clone size: NA; D gene: NA; J gene: TRBJ2-3; V gene: TRBV24-1; CDR3 protein: CATSDPTLETSTQYF; CDR3 DNA: TGTGCCACCAGTGATCCAACCCTAGAGACGAGTACGCAGTATTTT
clone size: few; D gene: TRBD1; J gene: TRBJ2-1; V gene: TRBV24-1; CDR3 protein: CATSDDRGIFYEQFF; CDR3 DNA: TGTGCCACCAGTGATGACAGGGGTATCTTCTATGAGCAGTTCTTC
clone size: NA; D gene: NA; J gene: TRBJ2-7; V gene: TRBV29-1; CDR3 protein: CSVENSGYEQYF; CDR3 DNA: TGCAGCGTTGAAAATAGCGGCTACGAGCAGTACTTC
clone size: many; D gene: NA; J gene: TRBJ1-2; V gene: TRBV2; CDR3 protein: CASSRDTNPYGYTF; CDR3 DNA: TGTGCCAGCAGTCGGGACACGAATCCCTATGGCTACACCTTC
clone size: many; D gene: NA; J gene: TRBJ2-5; V gene: TRBV2; CDR3 protein: CASKVRVIQETQYF; CDR3 DNA: TGTGCCAGCAAGGTCCGAGTTATCCAAGAGACCCAGTACTTC
clone size: few; D gene: NA; J gene: TRBJ1-6; V gene: TRBV10-3; CDR3 protein: CAAGAGGTHNSPLHF; CDR3 DNA: TGTGCCGCTGGGGCCGGGGGGACGCATAATTCACCCCTCCACTTT
clone size: NA; D gene: TRBD2; J gene: TRBJ2-1; V gene: TRBV9; CDR3 protein: CASSAGLADNEQFF; CDR3 DNA: TGTGCCAGCAGCGCGGGACTAGCGGACAATGAGCAGTTCTTC
clone size: NA; D gene: NA; J gene: TRBJ2-4; V gene: TRBV7-2; CDR3 protein: CASSQGRNIQYF; CDR3 DNA: TGTGCCAGCAGCCAGGGTCGGAACATTCAGTACTTC
clone size: many; D gene: TRBD2; J gene: TRBJ2-7; V gene: TRBV30; CDR3 protein: CAWSGGERELYEQYF; CDR3 DNA: TGTGCCTGGAGTGGTGGGGAGCGGGAGCTCTACGAGCAGTACTTC
clone size: NA; D gene: NA; J gene: TRBJ2-3; V gene: TRBV6-2/TRBV6-3; CDR3 protein: CASSYSALEIKTDTQYF; CDR3 DNA: TGTGCCAGCAGTTACTCAGCGCTAGAGATAAAGACAGATACGCAGTATTTT
clone size: many; D gene: TRBD2; J gene: TRBJ2-7; V gene: TRBV2; CDR3 protein: CASTTGLAGDEQYF; CDR3 DNA: TGTGCCAGCACAACGGGACTAGCGGGAGACGAGCAGTACTTC
clone size: many; D gene: NA; J gene: TRBJ2-5; V gene: TRBV5-1; CDR3 protein: CASSPGGVQETQYF; CDR3 DNA: TGCGCCAGCAGCCCTGGAGGCGTACAAGAGACCCAGTACTTC
clone size: NA; D gene: TRBD2; J gene: TRBJ2-1; V gene: TRBV20-1; CDR3 protein: CSARATSGSVNEQFF; CDR3 DNA: TGCAGTGCTAGGGCGACTAGCGGGAGTGTCAATGAGCAGTTCTTC
clone size: many; D gene: NA; J gene: TRBJ2-7; V gene: TRBV12-3/TRBV12-4; CDR3 protein: CASTDGGEQYF; CDR3 DNA: TGTGCCAGCACCGATGGGGGGGAGCAGTACTTC
clone size: NA; D gene: NA; J gene: TRBJ2-2; V gene: TRBV2; CDR3 protein: CASSVRISNTGELFF; CDR3 DNA: TGTGCCAGCAGTGTTCGTATCTCCAACACCGGGGAGCTGTTTTTT
clone size: many; D gene: TRBD1; J gene: TRBJ1-1; V gene: TRBV12-3/TRBV12-4; CDR3 protein: CASSLRGTGFTEAFF; CDR3 DNA: TGTGCCAGCAGTTTGAGAGGGACAGGGTTTACTGAAGCTTTCTTT
clone size: many; D gene: NA; J gene: TRBJ2-3; V gene: TRBV24-1; CDR3 protein: CATSRGRDTQYF; CDR3 DNA: TGTGCCACCTCGAGGGGAAGGGATACGCAGTATTTT
clone size: NA; D gene: TRBD1; J gene: TRBJ2-7; V gene: TRBV13; CDR3 protein: CASSAGGQGTYEQYF; CDR3 DNA: TGCGCCAGCAGCGCCGGGGGACAGGGGACCTACGAGCAGTACTTC